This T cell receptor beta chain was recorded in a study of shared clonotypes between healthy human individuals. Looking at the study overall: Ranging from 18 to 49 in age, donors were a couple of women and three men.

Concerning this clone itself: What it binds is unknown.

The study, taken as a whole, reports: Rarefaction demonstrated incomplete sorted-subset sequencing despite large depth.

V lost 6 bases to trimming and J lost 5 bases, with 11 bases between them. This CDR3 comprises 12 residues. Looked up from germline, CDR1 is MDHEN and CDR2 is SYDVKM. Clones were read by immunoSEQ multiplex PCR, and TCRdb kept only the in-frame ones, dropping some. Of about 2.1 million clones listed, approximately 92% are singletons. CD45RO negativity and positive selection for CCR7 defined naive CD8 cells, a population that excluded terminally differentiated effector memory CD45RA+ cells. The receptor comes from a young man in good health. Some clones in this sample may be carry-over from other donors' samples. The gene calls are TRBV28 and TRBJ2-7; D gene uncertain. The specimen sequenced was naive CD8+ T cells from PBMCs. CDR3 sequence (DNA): TGTGCCAGCAGCGCGGTTCAAGACGAGCAGTACTTC. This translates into CASSAVQDEQYF.